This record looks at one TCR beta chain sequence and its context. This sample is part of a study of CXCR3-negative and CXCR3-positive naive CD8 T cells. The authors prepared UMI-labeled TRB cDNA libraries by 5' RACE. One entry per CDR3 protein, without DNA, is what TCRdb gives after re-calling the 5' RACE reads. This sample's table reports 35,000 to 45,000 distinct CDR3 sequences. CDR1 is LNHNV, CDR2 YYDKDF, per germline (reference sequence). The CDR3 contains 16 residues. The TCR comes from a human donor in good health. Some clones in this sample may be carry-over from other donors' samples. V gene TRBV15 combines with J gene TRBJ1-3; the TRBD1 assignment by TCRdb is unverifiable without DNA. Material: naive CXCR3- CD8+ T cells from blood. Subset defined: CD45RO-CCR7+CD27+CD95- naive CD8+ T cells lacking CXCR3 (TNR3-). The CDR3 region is CATSREGAGAGNTIYF.